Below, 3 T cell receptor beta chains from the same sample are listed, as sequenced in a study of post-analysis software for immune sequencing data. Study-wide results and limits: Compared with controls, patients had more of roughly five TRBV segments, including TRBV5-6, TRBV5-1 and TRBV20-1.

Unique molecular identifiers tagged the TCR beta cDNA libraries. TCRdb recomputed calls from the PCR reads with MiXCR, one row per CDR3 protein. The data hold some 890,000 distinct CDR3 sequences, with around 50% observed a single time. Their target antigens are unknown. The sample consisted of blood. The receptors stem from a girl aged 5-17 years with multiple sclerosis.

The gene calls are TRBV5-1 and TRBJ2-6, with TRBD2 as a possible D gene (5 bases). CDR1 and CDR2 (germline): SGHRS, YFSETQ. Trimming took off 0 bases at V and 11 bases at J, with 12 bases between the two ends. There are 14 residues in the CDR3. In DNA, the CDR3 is TGCGCCAGCAGCTTGGGGAGGACGACCGACGTCCTGACTTTC. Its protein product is CASSLGRTTDVLTF.

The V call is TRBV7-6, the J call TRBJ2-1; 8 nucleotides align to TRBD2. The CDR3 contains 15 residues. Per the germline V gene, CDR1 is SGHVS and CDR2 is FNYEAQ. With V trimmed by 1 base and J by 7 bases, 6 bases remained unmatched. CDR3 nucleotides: TGTGCCAGCAGCTTAGAGGCGGGGGGCGCGAATGAGCAGTTCTTC. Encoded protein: CASSLEAGGANEQFF.

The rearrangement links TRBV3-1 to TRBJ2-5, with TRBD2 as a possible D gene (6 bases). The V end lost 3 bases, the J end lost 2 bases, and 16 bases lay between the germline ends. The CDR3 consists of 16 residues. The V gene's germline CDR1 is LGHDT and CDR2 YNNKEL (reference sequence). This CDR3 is CASSQRGSGRQETQYF. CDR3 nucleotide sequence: TGTGCCAGCAGCCAGAGGGGTTCAGGGAGGCAAGAGACCCAGTACTTC.